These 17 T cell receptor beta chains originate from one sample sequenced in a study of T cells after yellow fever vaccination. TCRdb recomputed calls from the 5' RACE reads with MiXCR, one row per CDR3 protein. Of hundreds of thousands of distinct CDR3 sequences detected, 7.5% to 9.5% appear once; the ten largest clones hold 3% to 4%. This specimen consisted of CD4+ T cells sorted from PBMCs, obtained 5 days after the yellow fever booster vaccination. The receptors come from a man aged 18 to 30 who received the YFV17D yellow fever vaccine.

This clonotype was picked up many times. CDR3 nucleotides: TGTGCCAGCAGCTTAAGCGGGGGGACAGGGGAAGGCTACACCTTC. It specifies CASSLSGGTGEGYTF. V usage is TRBV7-2 and J usage is TRBJ1-2; 10 positions match TRBD1. This CDR3 contains 15 residues. The germline CDR1 and CDR2 sequences are SGHTA and FQGNSA. J was trimmed by 8 bases and V by 2 bases; bases with no gene match: 8.

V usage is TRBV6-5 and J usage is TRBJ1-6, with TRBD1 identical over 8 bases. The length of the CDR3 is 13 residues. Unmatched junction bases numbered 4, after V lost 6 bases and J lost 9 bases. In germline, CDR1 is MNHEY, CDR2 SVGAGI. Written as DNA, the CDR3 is TGTGCCAGCAGCCGGGACAGGCCTTCACCCCTCCACTTT. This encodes CASSRDRPSPLHF.

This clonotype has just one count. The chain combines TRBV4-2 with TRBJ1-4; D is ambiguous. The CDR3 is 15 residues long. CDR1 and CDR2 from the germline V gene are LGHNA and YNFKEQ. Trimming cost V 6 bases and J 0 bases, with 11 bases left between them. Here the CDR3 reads CASSGVWATNEKLFF. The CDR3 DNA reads TGTGCCAGCAGTGGGGTGTGGGCAACTAATGAAAAACTGTTTTTT.

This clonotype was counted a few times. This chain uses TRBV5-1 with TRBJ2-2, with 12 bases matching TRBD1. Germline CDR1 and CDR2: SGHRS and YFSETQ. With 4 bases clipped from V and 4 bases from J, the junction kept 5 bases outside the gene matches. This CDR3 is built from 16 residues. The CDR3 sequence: CASSGTGGRITGELFF. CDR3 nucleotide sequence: TGCGCCAGCAGCGGGACAGGGGGCAGAATCACCGGGGAGCTGTTTTTT.

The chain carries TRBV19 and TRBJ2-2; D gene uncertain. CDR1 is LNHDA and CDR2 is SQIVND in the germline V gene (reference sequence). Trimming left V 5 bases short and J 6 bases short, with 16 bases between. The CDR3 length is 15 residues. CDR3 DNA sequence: TGTGCCAGTAGTTTAAGACCCCTATCGGCCGGGGAGCTGTTTTTT. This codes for CASSLRPLSAGELFF.

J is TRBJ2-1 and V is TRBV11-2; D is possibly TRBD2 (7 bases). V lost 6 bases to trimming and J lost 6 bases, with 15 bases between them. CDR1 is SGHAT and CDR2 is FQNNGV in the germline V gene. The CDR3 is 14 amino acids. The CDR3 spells CASRRGRVGNEQFF. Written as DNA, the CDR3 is TGTGCCAGCAGGAGGGGGAGGGTCGGCAATGAGCAGTTCTTC.

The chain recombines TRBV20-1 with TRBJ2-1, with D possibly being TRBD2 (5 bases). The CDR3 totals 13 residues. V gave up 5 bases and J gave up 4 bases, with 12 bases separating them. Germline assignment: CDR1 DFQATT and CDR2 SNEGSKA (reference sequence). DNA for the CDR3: TGCAGTGCTTCTAGGTCGGGGTACAATGAGCAGTTCTTC. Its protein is CSASRSGYNEQFF.

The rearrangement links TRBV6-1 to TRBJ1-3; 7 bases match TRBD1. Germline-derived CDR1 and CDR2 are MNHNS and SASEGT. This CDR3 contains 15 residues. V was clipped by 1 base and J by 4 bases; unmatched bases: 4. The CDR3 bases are TGTGCCAGCAGTGAAGGACAGGGAGACGGAAACACCATATATTTT. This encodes CASSEGQGDGNTIYF.

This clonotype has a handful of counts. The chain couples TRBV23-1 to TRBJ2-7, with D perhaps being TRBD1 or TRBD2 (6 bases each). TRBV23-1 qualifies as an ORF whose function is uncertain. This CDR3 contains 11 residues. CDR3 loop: CASSPSPGAHV. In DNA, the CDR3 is TGCGCCAGCAGCCCCTCGCCGGGGGCGCACGTC.

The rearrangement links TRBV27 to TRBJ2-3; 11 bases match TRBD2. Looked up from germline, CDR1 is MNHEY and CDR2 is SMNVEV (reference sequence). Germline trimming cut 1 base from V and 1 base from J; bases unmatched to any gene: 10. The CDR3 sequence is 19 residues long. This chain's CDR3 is CASSLLGLAVGTGTDTQYF. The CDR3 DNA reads TGTGCCAGCAGTTTATTGGGACTAGCGGTTGGAACCGGCACAGATACGCAGTATTTT.

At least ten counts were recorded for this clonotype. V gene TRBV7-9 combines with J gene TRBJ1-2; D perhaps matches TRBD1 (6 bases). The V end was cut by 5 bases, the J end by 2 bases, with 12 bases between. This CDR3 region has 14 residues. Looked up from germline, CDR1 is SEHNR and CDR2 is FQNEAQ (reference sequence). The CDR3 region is CASSPRGTNYGYTF. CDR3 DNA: TGTGCCAGCAGCCCAAGGGGGACCAACTATGGCTACACCTTC.

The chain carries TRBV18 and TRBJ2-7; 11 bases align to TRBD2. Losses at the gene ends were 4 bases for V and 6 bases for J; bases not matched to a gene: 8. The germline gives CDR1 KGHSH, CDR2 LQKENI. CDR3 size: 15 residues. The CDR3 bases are TGTGCCAGCTCACAAACGACTAGCGGGGTCTCCGAGCAGTACTTC. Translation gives CASSQTTSGVSEQYF.

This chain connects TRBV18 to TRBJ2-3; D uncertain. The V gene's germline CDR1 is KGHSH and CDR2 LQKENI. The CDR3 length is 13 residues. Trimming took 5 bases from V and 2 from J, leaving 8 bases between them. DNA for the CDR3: TGTGCCAGCTCAGGTCAGAACACAGATACGCAGTATTTT. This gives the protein CASSGQNTDTQYF.

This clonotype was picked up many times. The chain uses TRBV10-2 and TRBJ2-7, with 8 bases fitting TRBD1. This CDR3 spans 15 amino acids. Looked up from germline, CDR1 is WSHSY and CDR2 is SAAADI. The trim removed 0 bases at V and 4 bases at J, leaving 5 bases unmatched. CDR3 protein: CASSESQGATYEQYF. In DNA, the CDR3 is TGCGCCAGCAGTGAGTCCCAGGGGGCGACGTACGAGCAGTACTTC.

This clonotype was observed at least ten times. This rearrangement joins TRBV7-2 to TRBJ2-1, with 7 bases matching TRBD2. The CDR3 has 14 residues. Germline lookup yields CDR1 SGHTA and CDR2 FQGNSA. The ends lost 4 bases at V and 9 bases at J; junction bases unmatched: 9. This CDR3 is CASSSAAGRGEQFF. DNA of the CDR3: TGTGCCAGCAGCTCGGCGGCAGGGAGGGGTGAGCAGTTCTTC.

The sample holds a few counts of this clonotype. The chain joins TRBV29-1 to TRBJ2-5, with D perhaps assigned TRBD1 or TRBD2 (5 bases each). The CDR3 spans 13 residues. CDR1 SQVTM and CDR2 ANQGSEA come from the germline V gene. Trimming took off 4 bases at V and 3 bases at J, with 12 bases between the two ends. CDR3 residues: CSVARGTEETQYF. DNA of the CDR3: TGCAGCGTTGCACGAGGGACCGAAGAGACCCAGTACTTC.

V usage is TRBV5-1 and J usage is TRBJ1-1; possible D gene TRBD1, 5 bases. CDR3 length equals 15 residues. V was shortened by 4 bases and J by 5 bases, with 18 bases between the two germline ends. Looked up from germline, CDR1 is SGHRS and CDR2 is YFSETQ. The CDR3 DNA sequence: TGCGCCAGCAGCCCCGTCGCAGGCGGGGGTACTGAAGCTTTCTTT. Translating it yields CASSPVAGGGTEAFF. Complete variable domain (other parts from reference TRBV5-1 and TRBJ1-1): KAGVTQTPRYLIKTRGQQVTLSCSPISGHRSVSWYQQTPGQGLQFLFEYFSETQRNKGNFPGRFSGRQFSNSRSEMNVSTLELGDSALYLCASSPVAGGGTEAFFGQGTRLTVV.